This T cell receptor (beta chain) was found in a study of blood T cell repertoires in COVID-19. As for the study in general: Samples taken during acute and convalescent COVID-19 were collected in the United States, Italy and Spain.

Clones were read by immunoSEQ multiplex PCR, and TCRdb kept only the in-frame ones, dropping some. The sample shows fewer than 250,000 clones, roughly 80% of them seen only once. The CDR3 runs to 17 residues. Germline CDR1 is SGHRS and CDR2 is YFSETQ. The V end was cut by 0 bases, the J end by 0 bases, with 13 bases between. J is TRBJ1-3 and V is TRBV5-1, with D maybe TRBD1 (6 bases). The origin of this receptor is a woman in her 70s with acute or convalescent COVID-19. Sequenced material: peripheral blood. The CDR3 DNA reads as TGCGCCAGCAGCTTGGACGGGCTAGGGGGCTCTGGAAACACCATATATTTT. The encoded protein is CASSLDGLGGSGNTIYF. The full variable domain, with the rest looked up from reference TRBV5-1 and TRBJ1-3, is KAGVTQTPRYLIKTRGQQVTLSCSPISGHRSVSWYQQTPGQGLQFLFEYFSETQRNKGNFPGRFSGRQFSNSRSEMNVSTLELGDSALYLCASSLDGLGGSGNTIYFGEGSWLTVV.